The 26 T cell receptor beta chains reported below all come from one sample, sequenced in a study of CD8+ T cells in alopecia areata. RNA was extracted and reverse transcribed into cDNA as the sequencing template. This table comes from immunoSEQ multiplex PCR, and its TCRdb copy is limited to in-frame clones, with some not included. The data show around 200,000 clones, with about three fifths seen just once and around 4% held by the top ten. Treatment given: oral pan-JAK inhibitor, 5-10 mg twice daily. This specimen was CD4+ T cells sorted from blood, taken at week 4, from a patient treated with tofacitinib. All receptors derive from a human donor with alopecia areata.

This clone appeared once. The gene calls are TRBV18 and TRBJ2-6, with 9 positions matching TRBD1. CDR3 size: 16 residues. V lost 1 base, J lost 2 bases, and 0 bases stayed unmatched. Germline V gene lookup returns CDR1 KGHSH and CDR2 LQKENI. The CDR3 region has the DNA TGTGCCAGCTCACCACGGGACAGGGCTGGGGCCAACGTCCTGACTTTC. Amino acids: CASSPRDRAGANVLTF.

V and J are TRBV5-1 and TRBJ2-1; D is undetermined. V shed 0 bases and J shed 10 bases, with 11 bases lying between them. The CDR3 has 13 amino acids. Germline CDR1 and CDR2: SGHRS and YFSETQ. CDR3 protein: CASSLAEATEQFF. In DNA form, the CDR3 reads TGCGCCAGCAGCTTGGCCGAAGCGACAGAGCAGTTCTTC.

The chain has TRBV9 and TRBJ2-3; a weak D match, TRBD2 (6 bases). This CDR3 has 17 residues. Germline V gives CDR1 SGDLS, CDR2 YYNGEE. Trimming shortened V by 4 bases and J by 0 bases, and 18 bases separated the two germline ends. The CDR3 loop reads CASSPIGRGRSTDTQYF. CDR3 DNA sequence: TGTGCCAGCAGCCCCATCGGGAGAGGCCGTAGCACAGATACGCAGTATTTT. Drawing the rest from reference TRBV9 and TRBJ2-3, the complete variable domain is DSGVTQTPKHLITATGQRVTLRCSPRSGDLSVYWYQQSLDQGLQFLIQYYNGEERAKGNILERFSAQQFPDLHSELNLSSLELGDSALYFCASSPIGRGRSTDTQYFGPGTRLTVL.

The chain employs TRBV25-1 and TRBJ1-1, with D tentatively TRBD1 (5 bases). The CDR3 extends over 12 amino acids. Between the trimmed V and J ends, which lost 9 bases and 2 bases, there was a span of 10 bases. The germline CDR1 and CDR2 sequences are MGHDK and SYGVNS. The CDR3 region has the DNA TGTGCCAGAACGGGACCTAACACTGAAGCTTTCTTT. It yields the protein CARTGPNTEAFF.

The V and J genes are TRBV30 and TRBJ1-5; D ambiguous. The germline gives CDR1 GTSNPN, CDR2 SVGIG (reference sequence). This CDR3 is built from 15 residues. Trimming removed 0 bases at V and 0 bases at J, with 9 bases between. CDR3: CAWSVASSSNQPQHF. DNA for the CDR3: TGTGCCTGGAGTGTCGCCAGTAGTAGCAATCAGCCCCAGCATTTT.

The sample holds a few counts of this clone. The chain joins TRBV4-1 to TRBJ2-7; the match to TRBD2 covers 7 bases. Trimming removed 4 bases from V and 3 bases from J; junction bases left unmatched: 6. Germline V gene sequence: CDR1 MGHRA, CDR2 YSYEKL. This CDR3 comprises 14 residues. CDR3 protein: CASSLGGGGYEQYF. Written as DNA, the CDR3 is TGCGCCAGCAGCCTGGGAGGCGGGGGCTACGAGCAGTACTTC.

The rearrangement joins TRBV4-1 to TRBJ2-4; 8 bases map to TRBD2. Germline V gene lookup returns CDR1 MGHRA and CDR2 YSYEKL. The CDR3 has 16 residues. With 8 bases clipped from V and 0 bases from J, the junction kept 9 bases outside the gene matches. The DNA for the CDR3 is TGCGCCAGCGCCAGGGTAGCGGGGCTAGCCAAAAACATTCAGTACTTC. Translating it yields CASARVAGLAKNIQYF.

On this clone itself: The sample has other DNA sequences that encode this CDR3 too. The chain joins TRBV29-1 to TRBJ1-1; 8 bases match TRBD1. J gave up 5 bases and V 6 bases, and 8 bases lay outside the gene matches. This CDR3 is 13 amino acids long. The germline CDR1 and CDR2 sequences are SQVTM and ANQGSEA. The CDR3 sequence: CSVVGQGGTEAFF. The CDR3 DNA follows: TGCAGCGTGGTCGGACAGGGTGGAACTGAAGCTTTCTTT.

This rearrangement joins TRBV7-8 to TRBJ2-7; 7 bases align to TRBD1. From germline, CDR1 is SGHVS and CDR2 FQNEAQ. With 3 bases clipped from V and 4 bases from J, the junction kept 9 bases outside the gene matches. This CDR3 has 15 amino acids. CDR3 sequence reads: CASSLTSGTAYEQYF. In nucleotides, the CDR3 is TGTGCCAGCAGCTTGACTTCCGGGACAGCTTACGAGCAGTACTTC.

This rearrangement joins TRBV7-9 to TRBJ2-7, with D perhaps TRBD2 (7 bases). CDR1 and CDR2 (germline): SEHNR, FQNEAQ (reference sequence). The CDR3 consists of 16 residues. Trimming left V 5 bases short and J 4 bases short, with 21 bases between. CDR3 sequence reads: CASSPGGWDSNYEQYF. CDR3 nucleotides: TGTGCCAGCAGCCCGGGGGGCTGGGATAGTAATTACGAGCAGTACTTC.

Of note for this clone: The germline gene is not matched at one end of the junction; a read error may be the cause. The DNA for the CDR3 is TGTGCTAGCAGAGGTAATGGAGATGAGCAGTTCTTC. The encoded protein is CASRGNGDEQFF. This chain uses TRBV7-7 with TRBJ2-1; D is ambiguous. This CDR3 is built from 12 residues. Germline loops: CDR1 SSHAT, CDR2 FNYEAQ (reference sequence).

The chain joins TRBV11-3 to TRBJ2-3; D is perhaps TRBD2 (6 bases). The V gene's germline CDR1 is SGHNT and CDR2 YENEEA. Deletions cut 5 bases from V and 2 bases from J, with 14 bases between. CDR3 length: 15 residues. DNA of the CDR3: TGTGCCAGCAGCCTCGGGAGAATCTACACAGATACGCAGTATTTT. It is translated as CASSLGRIYTDTQYF.

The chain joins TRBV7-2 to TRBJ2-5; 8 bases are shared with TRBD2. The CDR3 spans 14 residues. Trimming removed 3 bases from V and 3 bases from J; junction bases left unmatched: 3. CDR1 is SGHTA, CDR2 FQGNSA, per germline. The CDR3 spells CASSLGSGKETQYF. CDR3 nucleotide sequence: TGTGCCAGCAGCTTGGGTAGCGGGAAAGAGACCCAGTACTTC.

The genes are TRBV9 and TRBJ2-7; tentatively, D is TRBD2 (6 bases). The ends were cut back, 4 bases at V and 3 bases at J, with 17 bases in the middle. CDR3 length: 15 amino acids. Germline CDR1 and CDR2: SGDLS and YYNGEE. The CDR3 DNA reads TGTGCCAGCAGCCCAAGCTCGGGGGTTGGCTACGAGCAGTACTTC. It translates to CASSPSSGVGYEQYF.

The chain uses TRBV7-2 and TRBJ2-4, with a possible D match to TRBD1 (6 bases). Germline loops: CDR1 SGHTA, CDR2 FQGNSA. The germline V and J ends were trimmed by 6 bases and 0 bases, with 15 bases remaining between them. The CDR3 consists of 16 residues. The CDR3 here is CASSQQGGLAKNIQYF. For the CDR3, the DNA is TGTGCCAGCAGTCAACAAGGGGGTTTAGCCAAAAACATTCAGTACTTC.

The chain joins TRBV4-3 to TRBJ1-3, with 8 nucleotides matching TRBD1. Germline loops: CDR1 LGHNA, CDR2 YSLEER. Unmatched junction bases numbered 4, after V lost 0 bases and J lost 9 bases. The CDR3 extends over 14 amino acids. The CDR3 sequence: CASSQDRGQSTIYF. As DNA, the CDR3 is TGCGCCAGCAGCCAAGACAGGGGGCAAAGCACCATATATTTT.

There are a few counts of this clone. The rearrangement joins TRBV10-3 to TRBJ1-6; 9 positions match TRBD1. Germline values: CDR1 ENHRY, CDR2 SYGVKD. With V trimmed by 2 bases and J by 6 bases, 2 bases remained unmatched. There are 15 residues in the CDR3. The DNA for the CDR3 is TGTGCCATCAGTGAGATGGGACAGGGTAATTCACCCCTCCACTTT. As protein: CAISEMGQGNSPLHF.

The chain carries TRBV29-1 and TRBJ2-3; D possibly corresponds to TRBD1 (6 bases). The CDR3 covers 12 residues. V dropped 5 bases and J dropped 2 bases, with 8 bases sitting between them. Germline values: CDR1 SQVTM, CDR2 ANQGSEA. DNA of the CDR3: TGCAGCGTTATGGGGGCCACAGATACGCAGTATTTT. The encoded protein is CSVMGATDTQYF.

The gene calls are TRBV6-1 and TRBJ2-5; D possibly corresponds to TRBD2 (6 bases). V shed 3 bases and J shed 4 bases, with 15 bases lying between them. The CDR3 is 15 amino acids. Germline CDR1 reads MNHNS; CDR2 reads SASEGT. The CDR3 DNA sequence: TGTGCCAGCAGTGATAACCGTGGGGGGAGAGAGACCCAGTACTTC. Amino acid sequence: CASSDNRGGRETQYF.

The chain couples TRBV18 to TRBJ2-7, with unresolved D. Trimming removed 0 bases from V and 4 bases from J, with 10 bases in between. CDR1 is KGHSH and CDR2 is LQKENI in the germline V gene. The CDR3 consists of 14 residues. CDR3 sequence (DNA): TGTGCCAGCTCACCACCTGGGCTTAATTACGAGCAGTACTTC. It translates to CASSPPGLNYEQYF.

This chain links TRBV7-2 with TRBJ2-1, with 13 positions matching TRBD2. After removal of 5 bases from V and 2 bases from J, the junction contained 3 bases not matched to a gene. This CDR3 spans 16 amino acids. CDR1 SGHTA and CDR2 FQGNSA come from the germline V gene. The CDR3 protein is CASSITSGGAYNEQFF. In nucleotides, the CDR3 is TGTGCCAGCAGCATCACTAGCGGGGGGGCCTACAATGAGCAGTTCTTC.

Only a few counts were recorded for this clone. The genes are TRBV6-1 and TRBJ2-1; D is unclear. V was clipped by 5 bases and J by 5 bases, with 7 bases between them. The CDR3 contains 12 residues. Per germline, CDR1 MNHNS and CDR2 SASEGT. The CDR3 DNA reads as TGTGCCAGCAGTCCGACACACAATGAGCAGTTCTTC. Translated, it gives CASSPTHNEQFF.

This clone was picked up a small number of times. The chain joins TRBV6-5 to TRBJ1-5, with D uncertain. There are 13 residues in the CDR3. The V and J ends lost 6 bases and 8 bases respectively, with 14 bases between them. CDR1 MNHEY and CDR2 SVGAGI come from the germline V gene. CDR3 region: CASSPRVREPQHF. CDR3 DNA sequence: TGTGCCAGCAGCCCACGTGTGAGGGAGCCCCAGCATTTT.

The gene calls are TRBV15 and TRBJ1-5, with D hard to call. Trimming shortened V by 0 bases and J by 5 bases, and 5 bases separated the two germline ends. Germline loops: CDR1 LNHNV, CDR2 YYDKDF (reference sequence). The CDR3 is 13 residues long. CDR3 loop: CATSRDPDQPQHF. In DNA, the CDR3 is TGTGCCACCAGCAGAGACCCCGATCAGCCCCAGCATTTT.

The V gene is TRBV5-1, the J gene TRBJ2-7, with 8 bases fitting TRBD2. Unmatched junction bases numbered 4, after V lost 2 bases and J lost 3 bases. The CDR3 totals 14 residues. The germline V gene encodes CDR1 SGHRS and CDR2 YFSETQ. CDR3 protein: CASSLAGAIYEQYF. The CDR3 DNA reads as TGCGCCAGCAGCTTAGCGGGGGCAATCTACGAGCAGTACTTC.

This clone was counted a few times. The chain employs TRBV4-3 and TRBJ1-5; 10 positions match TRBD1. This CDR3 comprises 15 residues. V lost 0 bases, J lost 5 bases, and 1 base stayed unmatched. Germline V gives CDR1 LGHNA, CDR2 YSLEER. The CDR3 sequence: CASSQDGTGDQPQHF. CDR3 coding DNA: TGCGCCAGCAGCCAAGATGGGACAGGGGATCAGCCCCAGCATTTT.